The text below deals with one T cell receptor beta chain. The antigen remains undetermined. At a deep level, the assay was run. Replicate PCRs for sorted subsets used 200 ng DNA; this equaled tens of thousands of T cell genomes. The data were produced by immunoSEQ multiplex PCR, yet TCRdb's version contains in-frame clones alone and is incomplete. The sample includes roughly 220,000 clones, over 50% of them seen just once. These data come from a study of shared clonotypes between healthy human individuals. General study points: Generally, naive subsets (rather than memory subsets) showed larger estimated richness. Clonotypes which were not shared had lower generation probabilities than clonotypes that all four donors shared.

The CDR3 spans 18 residues. Germline V CDR1 and CDR2: SGHTA, FQGNSA. With 5 bases removed from V and 5 bases from J, the gap between germline ends came to 22 bases. The TCR sequence derives from a man aged 25 to 40 in good health. The sample consisted of memory CD4+ T cells sorted from blood. Subset defined: CD45RA-negative fraction. This rearrangement joins TRBV7-2 to TRBJ2-6; D remains ambiguous. For the CDR3, the DNA is TGTGCCAGCAGCCCAGTCATGAGACGACAAAGTCGGGCCAACGTCCTGACTTTC. It encodes CASSPVMRRQSRANVLTF.